The source of this T cell receptor beta chain is a study of cytomegalovirus exposure and HLA in healthy donors. Study-wide points: The study designated 164 TCR beta chains cytomegalovirus-associated. Specificity for CMV antigens was confirmed in vitro for a few of the CMV-associated chains.

Method: immunoSEQ multiplex PCR; TCRdb's copy keeps in-frame clones and lacks some. The sample lists roughly 100,000 clones, about 95% occurring once. A note on this clone: The antigen is unknown.

The donors were in the roughly 130-subject validation cohort, distinct from the roughly 700-subject first cohort. The specimen was PBMCs. This sequence originates from a woman under 30 in good health and CMV-seronegative.

The CDR3 coding sequence is TGTGCCAGCTCATACATACCGGGACAGGGGGAGCATGGCTACACCTTC. Protein: CASSYIPGQGEHGYTF. The chain employs TRBV18 and TRBJ1-2; 11 bases are a match to TRBD1. Looked up from germline, CDR1 is KGHSH and CDR2 is LQKENI. With V trimmed by 5 bases and J by 6 bases, 11 bases remained unmatched. The CDR3 totals 16 residues.